This T cell receptor beta chain emerged from a study of blood T cell repertoires in COVID-19. Study-level background: Researchers got acute and convalescent COVID-19 samples from the United States, Italy and Spain. Nucleic acid was either cDNA or gDNA, and it came from T cells, B-cell-depleted T cells, or PBMCs.

In the study's own analysis: Amplification of reference gene primers was used by the study to estimate nucleated cell counts. Some clones are missing from TCRdb's copy, which holds only in-frame ones; the method was immunoSEQ multiplex PCR. Clone size and V and J calls were adopted from that table, with D and trimming inferred from the DNA. The table records 120,000 to 150,000 clones, 80% to 85% of them present only once. V dropped 0 bases and J dropped 6; count of bases not matched to a gene: 1. The CDR3 sequence is 13 residues long. Germline V CDR1 and CDR2: LGHNA, YNFKEQ. The material sequenced was peripheral blood. This TCR came from a human donor in a cohort sampled during active COVID-19. The V call is TRBV4-2, the J call TRBJ1-2; TRBD1 matches 7 bases. The CDR3, as DNA: TGTGCCAGCAGCCAAGAACAGGGGCATGGCTACACCTTC. This gives the protein CASSQEQGHGYTF.